Listed below are T cell receptor beta chains from one sample, sequenced in a study of blood T cell repertoires in COVID-19. Here immunoSEQ multiplex PCR was the method, and the copy in TCRdb shows in-frame clones only, minus some. The repertoire includes under 85,000 clones, over 80% of them detected once, and roughly two fifths sits in the top ten. The material sequenced was peripheral blood. All receptors derive from a human donor in a cohort sampled during active COVID-19. Each CDR3 is given with its conserved first and last residue. A D gene is named only where the DNA matches it firmly. Only part of the rows carry a size: once, few, many, or a class if the clone is expanded.

j_call v_call clone_size d_call cdr3_nt cdr3_aa
TRBJ2-7 TRBV30 . TRBD1 TGTGCCTGGATGACAGGGTTTGAGCAGTACTTC CAWMTGFEQYF
TRBJ1-2 TRBV7-8 . . TGTGCCAGCAGCCTCCGGGTTGAACCCAACTATGGCTACACCTTC CASSLRVEPNYGYTF
TRBJ1-4 TRBV18 . TRBD1 TGTGCCAGCAAGACAGGGTTACGTGAAAAACTGTTTTTT CASKTGLREKLFF
TRBJ2-4 TRBV5-8 . . TGTGCCAGCAGCTTGTATAGGGGTTTGGCCAAAAACATTCAGTACTTC CASSLYRGLAKNIQYF
TRBJ2-7 TRBV12-3/TRBV12-4 . TRBD1 TGTGCCAGCAGTACCAAACAGGGGCGGCAGTACTTC CASSTKQGRQYF
TRBJ1-2 TRBV6-1 . . TGTGCCAGCAGTGAAGCGCGGATGGTTCATCAGGGATCCTATGGCTACACCTTC CASSEARMVHQGSYGYTF
TRBJ1-6 TRBV30 . TRBD1 TGTGCCTGGAGTGAAATACAGGGGAGATCACCCCTCCACTTT CAWSEIQGRSPLHF
TRBJ2-7 TRBV7-2 . . TGTGCCAGCAGCTTCTATTCGAACTACGAGCAGTACTTC CASSFYSNYEQYF
TRBJ1-1 TRBV10-2 . . TGCGCCAGCGGTAACGGCCTGGGGGCTTTAATTGAAGCTTTCTTT CASGNGLGALIEAFF
TRBJ1-4 TRBV5-1 . TRBD1 TGCGCCAGCAGCGCTGGAGGGACAGGGACCAATGAAAAACTGTTTTTT CASSAGGTGTNEKLFF
TRBJ2-2 TRBV5-5 . . TGTGCCAGCAGCTTGGCGGGGATTATCACCGGGGAGCTGTTTTTT CASSLAGIITGELFF
TRBJ2-1 TRBV30 . . TGTGCCTGGAGTGGAGAGAATGAGCAGTTCTTC CAWSGENEQFF
TRBJ2-1 TRBV27 . TRBD1 TGTGCCAGCAGACCGGGACAGGACCTGTTTCTCTCCTACAATGAGCAGTTCTTC CASRPGQDLFLSYNEQFF
TRBJ2-1 TRBV5-6 few . TGTGCCAGCAGCTTGGTGGCAAACAATGAGCAGTTCTTC CASSLVANNEQFF
TRBJ1-2 TRBV25-1 . TRBD1 TGTGCCAGCAGGGGACAGATTAACTATGGCTACACCTTC CASRGQINYGYTF
TRBJ2-1 TRBV24-1 few . TGTGCCACCAGTGATTTAGGCGGGAATGAGCAGTTCTTC CATSDLGGNEQFF
TRBJ2-7 TRBV5-4 . TRBD1 TGTGCCAGCAGTTTCGGGGACAGACGGTCCTACGAGCAGTACTTC CASSFGDRRSYEQYF
TRBJ1-1 TRBV6-2/TRBV6-3 . . TGTGCCAGCAGTTACTTTGGGGGGTCCTATATGAACACTGAAGCTTTCTTT CASSYFGGSYMNTEAFF
TRBJ1-6 TRBV11-3 . . TGTGCCAGCAGCTTACTGAATTCACCCCTCCACTTT CASSLLNSPLHF
TRBJ2-7 TRBV3-1/TRBV3-2 . . TGTGCCAGCAGCCAACAGGGCCCCTACGAGCAGTACTTC CASSQQGPYEQYF
TRBJ1-1 TRBV30 . . TGTGCCTGGAGGGGGGCCTGGGGCACTGAAGCTTTCTTT CAWRGAWGTEAFF
TRBJ1-2 TRBV9 few TRBD1 TGTGCCAGCACTCAGGGGGCCAGCTATGGCTACACCTTC CASTQGASYGYTF
TRBJ2-5 TRBV7-2 . TRBD1 TGTGCCAGCAGCTCCCAGACAGGGCCTCAGGAGACCCAGTACTTC CASSSQTGPQETQYF
TRBJ2-3 TRBV5-1 . . TGCGCCAGCAGCCAAGACAGGCGCTCCCAGTATTTT CASSQDRRSQYF
TRBJ1-4 TRBV18 once . TGTGCCAGCTCACCACGTGAAAGACAGGCGACTAATGAAAAACTGTTTTTT CASSPRERQATNEKLFF
TRBJ1-6 TRBV9 . . TGTGCCAGCAGCGTAGCGGGGTGGGAACCCCTCCACTTT CASSVAGWEPLHF
TRBJ1-2 TRBV19 . . TGTGCCAGTAGTATAGATCTCGGCAAGGGACTTGGCTACACCTTC CASSIDLGKGLGYTF
TRBJ1-6 TRBV2 . TRBD1 TGTGCCAGCAGCGCGACAGGGAATTATAATTCACCCCTCCACTTT CASSATGNYNSPLHF
TRBJ2-3 TRBV7-3 . TRBD2 TGTGCCAGCAGCTTATGGGCTAGCGGGGGCAGCACAGATACGCAGTATTTT CASSLWASGGSTDTQYF
TRBJ2-5 TRBV13 . TRBD2 TGTGCCAGCAGCCTCGGGGGGGAAGAGACCCAGTACTTC CASSLGGEETQYF
TRBJ2-4 TRBV2 . . TGTGCCAGCAGGGCTGGACAGAGGAGTGATAACATTCAGTACTTC CASRAGQRSDNIQYF
TRBJ2-1 TRBV28 . . TGTGCCAGCAGTTTTGTCCTTACCTACAATGAGCAGTTCTTC CASSFVLTYNEQFF
TRBJ2-1 TRBV4-1 . TRBD2 TGCGCCAGCAGCCAAGACCAGCGGGGGAGCTCCTACAATGAGCAGTTCTTC CASSQDQRGSSYNEQFF
TRBJ2-5 TRBV6-5 once TRBD1 TGTGCCAGCAGGACAGGGTATCAAGAGACCCAGTACTTC CASRTGYQETQYF
TRBJ1-2 TRBV7-2 few TRBD1 TGTGCCAGCAGCTTGTGGGACAGGGGGCATGGCTACACCTTC CASSLWDRGHGYTF
TRBJ2-2 TRBV7-6 few TRBD1 TGTGCCAGCAGCCTGGGACAGGGTGCCGGGGAGCTGTTTTTT CASSLGQGAGELFF
TRBJ1-5 TRBV6-2/TRBV6-3 few TRBD1 TGTGCCAGCAGTTTTGGGACAGGGATAAGTAGCAATCAGCCCCAGCATTTT CASSFGTGISSNQPQHF
TRBJ2-3 TRBV7-3 . TRBD1 TGTGCCAGCAGCTTATCGACAGGGGGCTCCGCAGATACGCAGTATTTT CASSLSTGGSADTQYF
TRBJ1-6 TRBV7-8 few . TGTGCCAGCAGCGGAGGACAGAGTGGCTCACCCCTCCACTTT CASSGGQSGSPLHF
TRBJ2-3 TRBV3-1/TRBV3-2 . TRBD1 TGTGCCAGCAGCCAAGAGCGAAGGGGGCGCGGGGATACGCAGTATTTT CASSQERRGRGDTQYF
TRBJ2-5 TRBV7-7 . . TGTGCTAGCAGCCGGGACTACCAAGAGACCCAGTACTTC CASSRDYQETQYF